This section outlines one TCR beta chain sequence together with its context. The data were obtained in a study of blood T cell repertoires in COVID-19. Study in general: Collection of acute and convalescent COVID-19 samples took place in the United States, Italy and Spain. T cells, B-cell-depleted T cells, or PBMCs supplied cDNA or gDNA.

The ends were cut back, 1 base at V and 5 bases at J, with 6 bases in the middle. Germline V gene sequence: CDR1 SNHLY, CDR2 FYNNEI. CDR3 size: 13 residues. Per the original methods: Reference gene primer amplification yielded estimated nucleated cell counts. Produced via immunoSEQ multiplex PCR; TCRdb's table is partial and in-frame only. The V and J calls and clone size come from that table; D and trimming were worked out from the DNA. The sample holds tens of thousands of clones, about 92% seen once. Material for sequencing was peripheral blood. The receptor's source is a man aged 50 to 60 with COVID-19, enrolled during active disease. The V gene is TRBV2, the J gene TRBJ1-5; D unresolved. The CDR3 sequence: CASSEGVDQPQHF. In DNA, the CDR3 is TGTGCCAGCAGTGAAGGCGTCGATCAGCCCCAGCATTTT.